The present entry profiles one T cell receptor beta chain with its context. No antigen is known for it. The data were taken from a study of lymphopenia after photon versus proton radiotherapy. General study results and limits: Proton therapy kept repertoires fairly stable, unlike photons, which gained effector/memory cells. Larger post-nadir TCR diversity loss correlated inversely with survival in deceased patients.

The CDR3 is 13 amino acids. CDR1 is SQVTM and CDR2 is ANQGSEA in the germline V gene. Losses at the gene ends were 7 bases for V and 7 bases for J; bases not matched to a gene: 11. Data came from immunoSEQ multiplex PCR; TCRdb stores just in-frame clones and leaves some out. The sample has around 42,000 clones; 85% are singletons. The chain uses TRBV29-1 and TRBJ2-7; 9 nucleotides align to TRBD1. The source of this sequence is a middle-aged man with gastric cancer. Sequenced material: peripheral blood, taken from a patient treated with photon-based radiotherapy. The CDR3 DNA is TGCAGCGCTGTGACAGGGGGAAGGAGGGAGCAGTACTTC. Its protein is CSAVTGGRREQYF.